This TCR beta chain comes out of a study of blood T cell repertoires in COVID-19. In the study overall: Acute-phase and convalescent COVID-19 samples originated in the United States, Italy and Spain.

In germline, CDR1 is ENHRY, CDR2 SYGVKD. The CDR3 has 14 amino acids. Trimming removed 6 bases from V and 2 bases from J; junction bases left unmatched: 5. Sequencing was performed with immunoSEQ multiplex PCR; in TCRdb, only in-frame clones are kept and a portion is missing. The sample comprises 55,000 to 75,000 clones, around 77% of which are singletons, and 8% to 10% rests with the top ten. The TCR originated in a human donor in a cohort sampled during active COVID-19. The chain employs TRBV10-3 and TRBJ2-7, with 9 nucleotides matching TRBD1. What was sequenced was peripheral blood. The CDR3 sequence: CAISGTGLPYEQYF. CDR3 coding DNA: TGTGCCATCAGCGGGACAGGGTTACCCTACGAGCAGTACTTC.